The source of this TCR beta chain is a study of cytomegalovirus exposure and HLA in healthy donors. Broader study findings: About 87% or about 30% of the time was how often most TCR beta V segments were productive, according to an earlier analysis. Information on immune exposure was restricted to one variable (CMV serostatus).

Use of 60 Vbeta and 13 Jbeta primers characterized the PCR. The repertoire was sequenced with immunoSEQ multiplex PCR; TCRdb's copy has only in-frame clones and lacks some. The repertoire has over 200,000 clones, 85% to 90% of them found once; the top ten carry roughly 0.99%. In regard to this clone: Its cognate antigen is unknown.

Germline loops: CDR1 MNHEY, CDR2 SMNVEV (reference sequence). The CDR3 runs 18 residues. After removal of 2 bases from V and 2 bases from J, the junction contained 11 bases not matched to a gene. Sequencing was done on a sample of PBMCs. The chain employs TRBV27 and TRBJ1-2, with TRBD1 matching over 10 bases. The source is a woman aged 18 to 35 in good health and CMV-seronegative. In nucleotides, the CDR3 is TGTGCCAGCAGTTTAAGACGCTGGGGGGACAGGGGCAACTATGGCTACACCTTC. Amino acids: CASSLRRWGDRGNYGYTF.